Below, 28 T cell receptor beta chains from the same sample are listed, as sequenced in a study of sequential checkpoint blockade in melanoma. The data were produced by immunoSEQ multiplex PCR, yet TCRdb's version contains in-frame clones alone and is incomplete. This table has tens of thousands of clones, 84% appearing once. Treatment meaning: randomized to nivolumab then ipilimumab (arm A) or the reverse (arm B). Sequencing was performed on CD8+ T cells sorted from blood (inferred from file names), taken from a patient given nivolumab and ipilimumab in sequence. Every receptor here comes from a human donor with melanoma.

The gene calls are TRBV10-3 and TRBJ2-5; 9 bases are a match to TRBD1. The junction had 11 bases not matched to a gene; V was cut back by 3 bases and J by 3 bases. The germline CDR1 and CDR2 sequences are ENHRY and SYGVKD. CDR3 length equals 17 residues. CDR3 DNA sequence: TGTGCCATCAGTGATCCACGCTCCGGGACAGGGAAAGAGACCCAGTACTTC. Protein sequence: CAISDPRSGTGKETQYF.

This clone has a single count. The CDR3 DNA reads TGCGCCAGCAGCTCCACCAATCCAAGGGGACAGGTTTACAATGAGCAGTTCTTC. Translation: CASSSTNPRGQVYNEQFF. This rearrangement joins TRBV5-1 to TRBJ2-1, with TRBD1 matching 8 bases. V gave up 3 bases and J gave up 4 bases; unmatched junction bases: 15. Germline CDR1 is SGHRS and CDR2 is YFSETQ. CDR3 length: 18 residues.

The chain has TRBV5-1 and TRBJ2-5, with 14 positions matching TRBD2. The CDR3 loop spans 17 amino acids. V gave up 3 bases and J gave up 5 bases; unmatched junction bases: 9. Germline assignment: CDR1 SGHRS and CDR2 YFSETQ. The CDR3 sequence is CASSSGLAGDGGETQYF. In DNA form, the CDR3 reads TGCGCCAGCAGCTCGGGACTAGCGGGAGACGGCGGGGAGACCCAGTACTTC.

The chain carries TRBV11-2 and TRBJ2-7, with 10 bases lining up with TRBD1. The trim removed 5 bases at V and 4 bases at J, leaving 5 bases unmatched. Germline lookup yields CDR1 SGHAT and CDR2 FQNNGV. This CDR3 is built from 14 residues. The CDR3 reads CASSQGDRGYEQYF. CDR3 nucleotides: TGTGCCAGCAGCCAAGGGGACAGGGGTTACGAGCAGTACTTC.

This chain uses TRBV27 with TRBJ2-1; D gene unclear. With 7 bases removed from V and 7 bases from J, the gap between germline ends came to 17 bases. The germline V gene has CDR1 MNHEY and CDR2 SMNVEV (reference sequence). This CDR3 spans 14 amino acids. This CDR3 is CASTLRRVVNEQFF. The CDR3 region has the DNA TGTGCCAGCACTTTGCGGAGAGTGGTAAATGAGCAGTTCTTC.

This clone was observed a handful of times. The chain is built from TRBV29-1 and TRBJ2-1; no definite D call. The V and J ends lost 2 bases and 8 bases respectively, with 13 bases between them. This CDR3 spans 13 amino acids. Per the germline V gene, CDR1 is SQVTM and CDR2 is ANQGSEA. The CDR3 nucleotides are TGCAGCGTTGAATCCGACTTAGCATATGAGCAGTTCTTC. Protein sequence: CSVESDLAYEQFF.

This chain connects TRBV2 to TRBJ2-2; possible D gene TRBD1, 6 bases. The germline V and J ends were trimmed by 8 bases and 3 bases, with 16 bases remaining between them. The germline CDR1 and CDR2 sequences are SNHLY and FYNNEI. CDR3 length equals 15 residues. The CDR3 is CASRAGDTDTGELFF. The CDR3 DNA follows: TGTGCCAGCCGGGCAGGGGATACCGACACCGGGGAGCTGTTTTTT.

This chain uses TRBV27 with TRBJ2-1; D not certain. CDR3 length: 15 amino acids. Trimming pared 6 bases from V and 0 bases from J, leaving 12 bases between. Germline V gives CDR1 MNHEY, CDR2 SMNVEV (reference sequence). The CDR3 DNA reads TGTGCCAGCAGACCTATTCCGAGCTCCTACAATGAGCAGTTCTTC. As protein: CASRPIPSSYNEQFF.

The chain joins TRBV6-5 to TRBJ1-2, with D tentatively TRBD1 (6 bases). Germline loops: CDR1 MNHEY, CDR2 SVGAGI. V lost 6 bases, J lost 6 bases, and 14 bases lay in between. The CDR3 runs 13 residues. The CDR3 coding sequence is TGTGCCAGCAGCTACGACAGGATAAATGGCTACACCTTC. It translates to CASSYDRINGYTF.

This chain joins TRBV28 and TRBJ2-5; 14 bases align to TRBD2. There are 18 residues in the CDR3. The trim removed 4 bases at V and 2 bases at J, leaving 9 bases unmatched. The germline gives CDR1 MDHEN, CDR2 SYDVKM. CDR3 DNA sequence: TGTGCCAGCAGTTCGGGACTAGCGGGAGTCTCGATACAAGAGACCCAGTACTTC. Residues: CASSSGLAGVSIQETQYF.

This clone was found a few times. The CDR3 region is CATEQGLTGELFF. CDR3 nucleotides: TGTGCCACCGAACAGGGTTTAACCGGGGAGCTGTTTTTT. V usage is TRBV15 and J usage is TRBJ2-2, with a weak D call TRBD1 (6 bases). The CDR3 sequence is 13 residues long. Germline V gives CDR1 LNHNV, CDR2 YYDKDF (reference sequence). Trimming shortened V by 8 bases and J by 5 bases, and 12 bases separated the two germline ends.

This chain connects TRBV5-6 to TRBJ2-7, with 9 positions matching TRBD1. The CDR3 contains 16 residues. After removal of 3 bases from V and 4 bases from J, the junction contained 11 bases not matched to a gene. CDR1 is SGHDT and CDR2 is YYEEEE in the germline V gene. CDR3 loop: CASSSSGTGLGYEQYF. In DNA form, the CDR3 reads TGTGCCAGCAGCTCTTCCGGGACAGGGCTTGGGTACGAGCAGTACTTC.

The chain couples TRBV13 to TRBJ2-3; D unclear. This CDR3 is 17 amino acids long. Germline values: CDR1 PRHDT, CDR2 FYEKMQ (reference sequence). V was clipped by 1 base and J by 4 bases, with 18 bases between them. The CDR3 protein is CASSLAQTNSRSDTQYF. The CDR3 coding sequence is TGTGCCAGCAGCTTAGCCCAAACCAATTCGAGGTCAGATACGCAGTATTTT. The whole variable domain, filled in from reference TRBV13 and TRBJ2-3, reads AAGVIQSPRHLIKEKRETATLKCYPIPRHDTVYWYQQGPGQDPQFLISFYEKMQSDKGSIPDRFSAQQFSDYHSELNMSSLELGDSALYFCASSLAQTNSRSDTQYFGPGTRLTVL.

CDR3 in amino acids: CASSLPREADTQYF. The CDR3 coding sequence is TGTGCCAGCAGTTTACCCAGGGAGGCAGATACGCAGTATTTT. The chain links TRBV27 to TRBJ2-3, with D perhaps matching TRBD2 (6 bases). The ends were cut back, 2 bases at V and 4 bases at J, with 10 bases in the middle. The CDR3 has 14 residues. Germline-derived CDR1 and CDR2 are MNHEY and SMNVEV (reference sequence).

The V gene is TRBV2, the J gene TRBJ1-2; D possibly corresponds to TRBD1 (6 bases). V was pared by 7 bases and J by 5 bases, with 17 bases between. The CDR3 runs to 14 residues. Germline assignment: CDR1 SNHLY and CDR2 FYNNEI. The DNA of the CDR3 is TGTGCCAGCACCGGGACACAACAACTTTATGGCTACACCTTC. Its translation: CASTGTQQLYGYTF.

This clone qualifies as large. V is TRBV7-9 and J is TRBJ1-3, with D uncertain. CDR1 SEHNR and CDR2 FQNEAQ come from the germline V gene (reference sequence). The CDR3 is made up of 14 amino acids. The V gene lost 2 bases and the J gene lost 0 bases, with 5 bases spanning the gap. CDR3 DNA: TGTGCCAGCAGCTTACAAATCTCTGGAAACACCATATATTTT. Amino acids: CASSLQISGNTIYF.

J is TRBJ2-1 and V is TRBV27, with D perhaps matching TRBD1 (6 bases). Between the trimmed V and J ends, which lost 5 bases and 7 bases, there was a span of 18 bases. The CDR3 has 15 residues. CDR1 is MNHEY and CDR2 is SMNVEV in the germline V gene (reference sequence). The CDR3 bases are TGTGCCAGCAGTGCCCTTCCCGGGACATCAAATGAGCAGTTCTTC. This translates into CASSALPGTSNEQFF.

This clone is classed as large. V and J are TRBV6-1 and TRBJ2-7, with a weak D call TRBD1 (7 bases). In germline, CDR1 is MNHNS, CDR2 SASEGT. The V and J ends lost 0 bases and 1 base respectively, with 13 bases between them. The CDR3 runs to 16 residues. CDR3 DNA sequence: TGTGCCAGCAGTGAAGCGGGGCAGGGGGGATCCTACGAGCAGTACTTC. It translates to CASSEAGQGGSYEQYF.

This clone was seen only a few times. DNA for the CDR3: TGTGCCAGCAGCCAAAACTCAATGAGCTCCTACGAGCAGTACTTC. Its protein product is CASSQNSMSSYEQYF. V and J are TRBV14 and TRBJ2-7; D gene uncertain. From germline, CDR1 is SGHDN and CDR2 FVKESK. The CDR3 is 15 amino acids. Trimming removed 2 bases at V and 0 bases at J, with 11 bases between.

CDR3 nucleotide sequence: TGTGCCAGTACCCCCTGGCAGGGAAACACCATATATTTT. Its protein is CASTPWQGNTIYF. The chain links TRBV19 to TRBJ1-3, with D hard to call. The CDR3 spans 13 residues. CDR1 and CDR2 from the germline V gene are LNHDA and SQIVND (reference sequence). V shed 7 bases and J shed 4 bases, with 11 bases lying between them.

This chain connects TRBV4-1 to TRBJ2-5; D is ambiguous. The J call is uncertain, as TRBJ2-7 better fits the DNA end. The CDR3 has 13 amino acids. The germline CDR1 and CDR2 sequences are MGHRA and YSYEKL. In DNA form, the CDR3 reads TGCGCCAGCAGCCAGAGTGGCGGCTACGAGCAGTACTTC. It is translated as CASSQSGGYEQYF.

The V gene is TRBV25-1, the J gene TRBJ1-1, with 8 bases matching TRBD1. The CDR3 is made up of 17 amino acids. The V gene end was trimmed by 5 bases and the J gene end by 3 bases; junction bases not matched to a gene: 14. The germline CDR1 and CDR2 sequences are MGHDK and SYGVNS. CDR3 in DNA: TGTGCCAGCAGTACATTAGGACAGGGCCTCTGGGACACTGAAGCTTTCTTT. Protein: CASSTLGQGLWDTEAFF.

This rearrangement joins TRBV6-6 to TRBJ2-7, with D possibly TRBD2 on 6 matching bases. The CDR3 extends over 16 amino acids. V was clipped by 2 bases and J by 6 bases, with 20 bases between them. The germline CDR1 and CDR2 sequences are MNHNY and SVGAGI (reference sequence). The CDR3 reads CASSYPTGTRGSEQYF. DNA of the CDR3: TGTGCCAGCAGTTACCCCACCGGAACGCGGGGCTCCGAGCAGTACTTC.

The gene calls are TRBV7-3 and TRBJ2-5; a possible D gene is TRBD2 (6 bases). The CDR3 length is 14 residues. V lost 7 bases, J lost 2 bases, and 14 bases lay in between. Germline CDR1 SGHTA, CDR2 FQGTGA. CDR3 coding DNA: TGTGCCAGCAAGGCGGGGTCGGGTCAAGAGACCCAGTACTTC. It codes for CASKAGSGQETQYF.

This clone came up once. V is TRBV19 and J is TRBJ2-1; a possible D gene is TRBD1 (6 bases). Trimming removed 1 base from V and 4 bases from J, with 14 bases in between. Germline CDR1 LNHDA, CDR2 SQIVND (reference sequence). This CDR3 comprises 16 residues. The CDR3 DNA reads as TGTGCCAGTAGTATAGGGGGCAGGGGCCCATACAATGAGCAGTTCTTC. Translating gives CASSIGGRGPYNEQFF.

The rearrangement links TRBV5-5 to TRBJ2-7, with D possibly matching TRBD1 (5 bases). There are 14 residues in the CDR3. From germline, CDR1 is SGHKS and CDR2 YYEKEE (reference sequence). Trimming took 5 bases from V and 2 from J, leaving 14 bases between them. The CDR3 spells CASSRPQETYEQYF. The CDR3 nucleotides are TGTGCCAGCAGTCGCCCACAGGAGACCTACGAGCAGTACTTC.

This chain links TRBV27 with TRBJ2-5, with D perhaps matching TRBD1 (5 bases). There are 13 residues in the CDR3. CDR1 and CDR2 (germline): MNHEY, SMNVEV (reference sequence). The ends were cut back, 6 bases at V and 2 bases at J, with 10 bases in the middle. CDR3 nucleotides: TGTGCCAGCAGATTTAGGGGACAAGAGACCCAGTACTTC. This gives the protein CASRFRGQETQYF.

The chain uses TRBV4-1 and TRBJ1-1, with D tentatively TRBD1 (6 bases). Trimming removed 2 bases from V and 4 bases from J, with 8 bases in between. CDR1 is MGHRA, CDR2 YSYEKL, per germline. This CDR3 has 13 amino acids. CDR3 sequence (DNA): TGCGCCAGCAGCCAACAGGGGCTCACTGAAGCTTTCTTT. Amino acids: CASSQQGLTEAFF.